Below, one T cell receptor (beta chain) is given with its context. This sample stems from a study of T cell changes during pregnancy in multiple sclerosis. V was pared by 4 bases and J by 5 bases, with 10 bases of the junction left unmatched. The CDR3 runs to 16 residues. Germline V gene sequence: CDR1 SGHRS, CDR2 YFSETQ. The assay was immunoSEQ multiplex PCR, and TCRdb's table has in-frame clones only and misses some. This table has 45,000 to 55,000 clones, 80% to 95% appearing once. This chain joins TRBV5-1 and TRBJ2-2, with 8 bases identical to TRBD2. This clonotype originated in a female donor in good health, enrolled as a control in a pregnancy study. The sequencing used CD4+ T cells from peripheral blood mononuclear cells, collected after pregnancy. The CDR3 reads CASSPLGLAGTGELFF. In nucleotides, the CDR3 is TGCGCCAGCAGCCCCCTGGGGCTAGCGGGTACCGGGGAGCTGTTTTTT. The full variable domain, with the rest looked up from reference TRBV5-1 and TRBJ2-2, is KAGVTQTPRYLIKTRGQQVTLSCSPISGHRSVSWYQQTPGQGLQFLFEYFSETQRNKGNFPGRFSGRQFSNSRSEMNVSTLELGDSALYLCASSPLGLAGTGELFFGEGSRLTVL.